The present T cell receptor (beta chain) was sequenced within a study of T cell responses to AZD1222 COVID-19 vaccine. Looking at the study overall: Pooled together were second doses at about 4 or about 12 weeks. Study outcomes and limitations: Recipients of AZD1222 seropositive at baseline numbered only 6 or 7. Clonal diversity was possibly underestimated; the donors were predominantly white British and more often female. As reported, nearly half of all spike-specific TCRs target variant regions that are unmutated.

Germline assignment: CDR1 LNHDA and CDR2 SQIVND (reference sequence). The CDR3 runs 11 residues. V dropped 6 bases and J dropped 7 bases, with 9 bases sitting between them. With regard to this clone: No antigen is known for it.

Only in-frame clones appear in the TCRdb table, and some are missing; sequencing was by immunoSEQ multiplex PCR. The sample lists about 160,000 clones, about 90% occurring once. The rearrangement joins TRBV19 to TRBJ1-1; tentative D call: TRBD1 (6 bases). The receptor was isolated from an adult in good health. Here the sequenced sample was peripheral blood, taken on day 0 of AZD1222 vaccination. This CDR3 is CASSRGVEAFF. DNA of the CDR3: TGTGCCAGTAGCAGGGGTGTTGAAGCTTTCTTT. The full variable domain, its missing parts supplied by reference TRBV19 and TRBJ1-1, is DGGITQSPKYLFRKEGQNVTLSCEQNLNHDAMYWYRQDPGQGLRLIYYSQIVNDFQKGDIAEGYSVSREKKESFPLTVTSAQKNPTAFYLCASSRGVEAFFGQGTRLTVV.